The following is a T cell receptor (beta chain) sequence with its context. The data stem from a study of shared clonotypes between healthy human individuals. Sorted subsets were amplified in replicate PCRs using around 200 ng DNA, roughly 30,000 T cell genomes. The protocol was immunoSEQ multiplex PCR, while the TCRdb copy is restricted to in-frame clones and leaves out a portion. The sample lists about 2 million clones, about 95% seen once, with about 1.1% in the top ten. Trimming took 2 bases from V and 5 from J, leaving 18 bases between them. The CDR3 extends over 15 amino acids. CDR1 and CDR2 (germline): SQVTM, ANQGSEA. Naive CD8 cells comprised CD45RO-negative, CCR7-positively selected cells, excluding terminally differentiated effector memory CD45RA+ cells.

The chain is built from TRBV29-1 and TRBJ2-5; D is possibly TRBD1 or TRBD2 (5 bases each). Sequencing used naive CD8+ T cells sorted from blood. This TCR was recovered from a young man in good health. CDR3 coding DNA: TGCAGCGTTGAATGGGTCAGGGAGATCGGGGAGACCCAGTACTTC. As protein: CSVEWVREIGETQYF.